The present entry profiles one T cell receptor beta chain with its context. Its antigen is not known. The sample is drawn from a study of type 1 regulatory T cells. Study-level background: T-allo10 is an in vitro-generated, Tr1-enriched CD4 T cell product specific for alloantigen.

Whole-study results and caveats: Type 1 regulatory T cells had a more restricted TCR repertoire than non-type 1 regulatory T cells.

Using its own MiXCR run on the reads, TCRdb lists one record per CDR3 protein. This sample yields 55,000 to 65,000 distinct CDR3 sequences, of which 55% to 65% are seen a single time; over 1.5% belongs to the top ten. Source material: cultured non-Tr1 T cells, either the whole culture or a sorted T cell fraction (not recorded which). This sequence originates from a human donor in good health.

In DNA, the CDR3 is TGTGCCAGCAGCCAAGAATGGACTAGCGGATACGAGCAGTACTTC. Amino acids: CASSQEWTSGYEQYF. This sequence joins TRBV3-1 and TRBJ2-7, with 10 positions matching TRBD2. After removal of 0 bases from V and 4 bases from J, the junction contained 3 bases not matched to a gene. From germline, CDR1 is LGHDT and CDR2 YNNKEL (reference sequence). The CDR3 covers 15 residues.